This T cell receptor beta chain derives from a study of cytomegalovirus exposure and HLA in healthy donors. Concerning this clone: The antigen remains unidentified.

Whole-study findings and limits: Of the V segments, some could not be distinguished, including TRBV6-2 and TRBV6-3, and were excluded. It was fewer than 200 TCR beta chains that were listed as cytomegalovirus-associated. Through in vitro validation, a few CMV-associated chains were shown to be specific for CMV antigens.

PCR involved 60 Vbeta and 13 Jbeta primers. Here immunoSEQ multiplex PCR was the method, and the copy in TCRdb shows in-frame clones only, minus some. The profile shows some 120,000 clones, 55% to 75% of them singletons. In germline, CDR1 is SGHTA, CDR2 FQGNSA. V was clipped by 5 bases and J by 8 bases; unmatched bases: 19. This CDR3 contains 17 residues. This clonotype was obtained from a man aged 25-40 years in good health and CMV-seropositive. This chain joins TRBV7-2 and TRBJ1-2; TRBD1 aligns across 8 bases. Specimen: PBMCs. CDR3 in amino acids: CASSRFPGGGLPEGYTF. Written as DNA, the CDR3 is TGTGCCAGCAGCCGTTTTCCAGGGGGCGGTCTCCCCGAGGGCTACACCTTC.